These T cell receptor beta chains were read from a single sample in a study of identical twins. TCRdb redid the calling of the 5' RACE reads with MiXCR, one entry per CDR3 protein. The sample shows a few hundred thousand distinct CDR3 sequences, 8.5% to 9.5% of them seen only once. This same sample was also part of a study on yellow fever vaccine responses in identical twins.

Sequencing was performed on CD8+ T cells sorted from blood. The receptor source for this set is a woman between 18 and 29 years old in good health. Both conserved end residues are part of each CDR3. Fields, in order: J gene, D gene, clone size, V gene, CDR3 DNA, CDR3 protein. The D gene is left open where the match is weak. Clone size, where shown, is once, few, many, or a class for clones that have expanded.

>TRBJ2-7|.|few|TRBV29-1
TGCAGCGTTGAGGGACAAACCTACGAGCAGTACTTC
CSVEGQTYEQYF
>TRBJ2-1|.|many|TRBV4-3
TGCGCCAGCAGCCCAGAGTTGGGGGCAGGGTACAATGAGCAGTTCTTC
CASSPELGAGYNEQFF
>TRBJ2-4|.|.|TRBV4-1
TGCGCCAGCAGCCAAGATCTGGAGGGGGGGCTAATTGGCAGGGACATTCAGTACTTC
CASSQDLEGGLIGRDIQYF
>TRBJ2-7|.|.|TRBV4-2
TGTGCCAGCAGCCAACCTTTAAATGTCTACGAGCAGTACTTC
CASSQPLNVYEQYF
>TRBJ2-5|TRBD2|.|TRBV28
TGTGCCAGCAGTTTGTATCCTAGCGGGGAGACCCAGTACTTC
CASSLYPSGETQYF
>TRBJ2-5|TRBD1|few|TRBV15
TGTGCCACCTGGTCAGGGACAGCGCAAGAGACCCAGTACTTC
CATWSGTAQETQYF
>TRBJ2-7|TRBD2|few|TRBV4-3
TGCGCCAGCAGCCAGGGAGGACTAGCGCGGTACGAGCAGTACTTC
CASSQGGLARYEQYF
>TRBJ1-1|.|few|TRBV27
TGTGCCAGCAGTTTGGACGGACCGAACACTGAAGCTTTCTTT
CASSLDGPNTEAFF
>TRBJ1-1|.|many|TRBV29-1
TGCACCATAGTCGAGAACACTGAAGCTTTCTTT
CTIVENTEAFF
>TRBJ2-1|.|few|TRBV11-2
TGTGCCAGCAGCATGACGGACGGGAGCTCCTACAATGAGCAGTTCTTC
CASSMTDGSSYNEQFF
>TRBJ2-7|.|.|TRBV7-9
TGTGCCAGCAGCTCCCTACAACCCGGCGAGCAGTACTTC
CASSSLQPGEQYF
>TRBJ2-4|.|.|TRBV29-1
TGCAGCGTGCCTGGGACGGAGCAAGCCAAAAACATTCAGTACTTC
CSVPGTEQAKNIQYF
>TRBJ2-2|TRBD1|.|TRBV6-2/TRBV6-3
TGTGCCAGCAGTTACATGAGAGGGGACAGAAACACCGGGGAGCTGTTTTTT
CASSYMRGDRNTGELFF
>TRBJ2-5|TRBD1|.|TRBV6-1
TGTGCCAGCAGACGGACAGGGTCTGGAGAGACCCAGTACTTC
CASRRTGSGETQYF
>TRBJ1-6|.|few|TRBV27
TGTGCCAGCAGTCCCCCGTATTCATCCAATTCACCCCTCCACTTT
CASSPPYSSNSPLHF
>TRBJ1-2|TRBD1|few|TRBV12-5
TGTGCTAGTGGTTTAGGACAGGAGGCTAACTATGGCTACACCTTC
CASGLGQEANYGYTF
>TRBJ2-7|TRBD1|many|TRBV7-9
TGTGCCAGCAGCTACCGGGACAGGCCCTACGAGCAGTACTTC
CASSYRDRPYEQYF